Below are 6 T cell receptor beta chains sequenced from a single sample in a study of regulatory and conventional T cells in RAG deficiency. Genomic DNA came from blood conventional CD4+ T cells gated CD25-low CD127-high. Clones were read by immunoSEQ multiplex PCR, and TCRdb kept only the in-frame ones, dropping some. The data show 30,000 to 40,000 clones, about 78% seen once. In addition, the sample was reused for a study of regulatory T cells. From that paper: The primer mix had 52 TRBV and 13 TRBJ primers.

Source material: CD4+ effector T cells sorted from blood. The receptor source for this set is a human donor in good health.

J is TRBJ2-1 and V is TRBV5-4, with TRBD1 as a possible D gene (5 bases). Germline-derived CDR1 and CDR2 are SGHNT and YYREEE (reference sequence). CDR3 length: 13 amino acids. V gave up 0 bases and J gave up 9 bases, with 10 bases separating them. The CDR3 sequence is CASSLGQPGEQFF. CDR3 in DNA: TGTGCCAGCAGCTTGGGACAGCCGGGTGAGCAGTTCTTC.

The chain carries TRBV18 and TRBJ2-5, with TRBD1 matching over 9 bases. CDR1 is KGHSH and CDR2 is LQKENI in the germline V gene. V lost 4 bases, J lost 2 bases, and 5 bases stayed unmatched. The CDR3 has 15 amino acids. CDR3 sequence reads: CASSQMTGGQETQYF. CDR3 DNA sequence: TGTGCCAGCTCACAGATGACAGGGGGACAAGAGACCCAGTACTTC.

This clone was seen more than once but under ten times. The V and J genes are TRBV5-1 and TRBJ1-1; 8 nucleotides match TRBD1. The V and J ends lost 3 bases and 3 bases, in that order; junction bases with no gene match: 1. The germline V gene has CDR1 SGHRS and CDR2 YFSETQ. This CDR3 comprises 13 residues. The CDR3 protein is CASSSGGDTEAFF. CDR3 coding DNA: TGCGCCAGCAGCTCAGGGGGCGACACTGAAGCTTTCTTT.

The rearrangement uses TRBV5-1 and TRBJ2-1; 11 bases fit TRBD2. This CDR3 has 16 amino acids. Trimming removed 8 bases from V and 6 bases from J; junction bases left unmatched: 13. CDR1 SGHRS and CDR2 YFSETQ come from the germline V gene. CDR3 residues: CASRVASSGGLNEQFF. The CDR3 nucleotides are TGCGCCAGTCGGGTCGCGTCTAGCGGGGGGCTCAATGAGCAGTTCTTC.

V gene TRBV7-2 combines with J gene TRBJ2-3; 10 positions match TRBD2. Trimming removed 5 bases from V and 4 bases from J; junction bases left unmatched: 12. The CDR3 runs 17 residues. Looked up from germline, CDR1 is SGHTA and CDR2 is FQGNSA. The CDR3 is CASSPRPAGGRADTQYF. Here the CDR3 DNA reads TGTGCCAGCAGCCCACGGCCAGCGGGGGGGCGGGCAGATACGCAGTATTTT.

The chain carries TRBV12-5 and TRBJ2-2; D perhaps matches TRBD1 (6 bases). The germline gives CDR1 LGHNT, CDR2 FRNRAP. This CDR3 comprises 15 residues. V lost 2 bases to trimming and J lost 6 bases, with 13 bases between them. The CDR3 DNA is TGTGCTAGTGGTTTGACACAGGGTCCCCCCGGGGAGCTGTTTTTT. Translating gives CASGLTQGPPGELFF.